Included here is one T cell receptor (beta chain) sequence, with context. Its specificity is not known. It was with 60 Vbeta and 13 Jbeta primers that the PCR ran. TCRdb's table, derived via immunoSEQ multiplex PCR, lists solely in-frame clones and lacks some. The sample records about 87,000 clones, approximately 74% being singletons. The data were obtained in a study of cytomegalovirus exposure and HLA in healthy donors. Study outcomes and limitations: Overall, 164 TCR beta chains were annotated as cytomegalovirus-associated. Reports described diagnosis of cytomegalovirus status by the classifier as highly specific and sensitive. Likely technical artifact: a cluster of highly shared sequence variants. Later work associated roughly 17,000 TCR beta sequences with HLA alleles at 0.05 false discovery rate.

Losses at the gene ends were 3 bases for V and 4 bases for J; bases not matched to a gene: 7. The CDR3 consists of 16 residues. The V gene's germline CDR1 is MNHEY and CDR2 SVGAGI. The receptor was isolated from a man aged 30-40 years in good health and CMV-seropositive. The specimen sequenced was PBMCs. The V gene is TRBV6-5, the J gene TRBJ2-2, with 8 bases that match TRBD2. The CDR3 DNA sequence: TGTGCCAGCAGTTATTCCGCCGGGAGGGCCACCGGGGAGCTGTTTTTT. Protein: CASSYSAGRATGELFF.